These 23 T cell receptor beta chains originate from one sample sequenced in a study of OX40 agonist ivuxolimab in advanced cancers. Only in-frame clones appear in the TCRdb table, and some are missing; sequencing was by immunoSEQ multiplex PCR. The sample shows 55,000 to 85,000 clones, 70% to 90% of them seen only once. The source was CD4+ or CD8+ T cells sorted from blood, collected in a trial of the OX40 agonist ivuxolimab. The receptors were sampled from an adult with an advanced solid tumor such as melanoma, head and neck, liver or kidney cancer.

The CDR3 reads CASSRGQGNTGELFF. The CDR3 nucleotides read TGTGCCAGCAGTCGGGGACAGGGAAACACCGGGGAGCTGTTTTTT. The rearrangement uses TRBV2 and TRBJ2-2; 9 positions match TRBD1. After removal of 5 bases from V and 2 bases from J, the junction contained 3 bases not matched to a gene. CDR3 size: 15 residues. The V gene's germline CDR1 is SNHLY and CDR2 FYNNEI.

V usage is TRBV4-2 and J usage is TRBJ2-7, with a possible D match to TRBD1 (5 bases). Deletions cut 1 base from V and 6 bases from J, with 13 bases between. The CDR3 has 14 amino acids. From germline, CDR1 is LGHNA and CDR2 YNFKEQ. Here the CDR3 DNA reads TGTGCCAGCAGCCAAGTCGGTACAGGAACCGAGCAGTACTTC. This translates into CASSQVGTGTEQYF.

The chain is built from TRBV5-4 and TRBJ1-1; a weak D match, TRBD1 (6 bases). This CDR3 is 16 amino acids long. Trimming removed 1 base at V and 3 bases at J, with 16 bases between. Germline V lookup: CDR1 SGHNT, CDR2 YYREEE (reference sequence). The CDR3: CASSLRAQGLDTEAFF. The CDR3 region has the DNA TGTGCCAGCAGCTTGAGGGCCCAGGGGTTGGACACTGAAGCTTTCTTT. The full variable domain, completed using reference TRBV5-4 and TRBJ1-1, is ETGVTQSPTHLIKTRGQQVTLRCSSQSGHNTVSWYQQALGQGPQFIFQYYREEENGRGNFPPRFSGLQFPNYSSELNVNALELDDSALYLCASSLRAQGLDTEAFFGQGTRLTVV.

A single count supports this clone. In DNA form, the CDR3 reads TGTGCCACCCACGGCATCAGCTCTGGAAACACCATATATTTT. This codes for CATHGISSGNTIYF. The chain has TRBV19 and TRBJ1-3; D not resolved. V dropped 10 bases and J dropped 0 bases, with 13 bases sitting between them. The CDR3 runs 14 residues. Germline V gene lookup returns CDR1 LNHDA and CDR2 SQIVND (reference sequence).

J is TRBJ2-7 and V is TRBV6-5, with TRBD2 matching 8 bases. Germline-derived CDR1 and CDR2 are MNHEY and SVGAGI. The trim removed 4 bases at V and 7 bases at J, leaving 9 bases unmatched. This CDR3 has 14 amino acids. CDR3 loop: CASSSVRGVGEQYF. The CDR3 DNA reads TGTGCCAGCAGTTCCGTGCGGGGGGTAGGGGAGCAGTACTTC.

The chain combines TRBV29-1 with TRBJ2-2; possibly TRBD2 for D (6 bases). Trimming cost V 7 bases and J 1 base, with 19 bases left between them. The CDR3 has 16 residues. The germline CDR1 and CDR2 sequences are SQVTM and ANQGSEA. CDR3 amino acids: CSGIWGDAGNTGELFF. CDR3 DNA: TGCAGCGGGATTTGGGGGGATGCAGGGAACACCGGGGAGCTGTTTTTT.

The rearrangement joins TRBV30 to TRBJ1-1; perhaps TRBD1 as D (5 bases). Germline CDR1 reads GTSNPN; CDR2 reads SVGIG (reference sequence). There are 14 residues in the CDR3. Trimming shortened V by 4 bases and J by 8 bases, and 20 bases separated the two germline ends. The CDR3 DNA follows: TGTGCCTGGAACGGGGATACGGGACGGAAAGAAGCTTTCTTT. This codes for CAWNGDTGRKEAFF.

J is TRBJ1-5 and V is TRBV2, with 9 nucleotides matching TRBD1. The CDR3 contains 14 residues. Losses at the gene ends were 6 bases for V and 3 bases for J; bases not matched to a gene: 3. Germline V lookup: CDR1 SNHLY, CDR2 FYNNEI. As DNA, the CDR3 is TGTGCCAGCAGCGGACAGGGGACCAATCAGCCCCAGCATTTT. Translation: CASSGQGTNQPQHF.

This chain joins TRBV2 and TRBJ2-1; 12 bases fit TRBD1. Per the germline V gene, CDR1 is SNHLY and CDR2 is FYNNEI. The CDR3 consists of 15 residues. The V segment lost 6 bases and the J segment 7 bases; nucleotides outside the gene matches: 7. The CDR3 DNA follows: TGTGCCAGCAGGACGGGACAGGGGGCGGGGAATGAGCAGTTCTTC. This codes for CASRTGQGAGNEQFF. Supplemented by reference TRBV2 and TRBJ2-1, the full variable domain reads EPEVTQTPSHQVTQMGQEVILRCVPISNHLYFYWYRQILGQKVEFLVSFYNNEISEKSEIFDDQFSVERPDGSNFTLKIRSTKLEDSAMYFCASRTGQGAGNEQFFGPGTRLTVL.

The V call is TRBV5-1, the J call TRBJ1-6; D remains ambiguous. Deletions cut 2 bases from V and 7 bases from J, with 13 bases between. Per germline, CDR1 SGHRS and CDR2 YFSETQ. The CDR3 spans 15 residues. For the CDR3, the DNA is TGCGCCAGCAGCTTACGTGGCAGCTACAATTCACCCCTCCACTTT. Translated: CASSLRGSYNSPLHF.

The chain recombines TRBV30 with TRBJ2-1; perhaps TRBD2 as D (6 bases). Germline V gives CDR1 GTSNPN, CDR2 SVGIG (reference sequence). V lost 5 bases and J 0 bases, leaving 20 bases between the germline ends. The CDR3 loop spans 17 amino acids. The CDR3 here is CAWGKEGLMSSYNEQFF. CDR3 DNA: TGTGCCTGGGGAAAGGAGGGACTGATGAGCTCCTACAATGAGCAGTTCTTC.

CDR3 nucleotides: TGTGCCAGCAGTTTAGGGGTCCCCACAGATACGCAGTATTTT. Translating gives CASSLGVPTDTQYF. The chain employs TRBV28 and TRBJ2-3; unclear D gene. The CDR3 runs 14 residues. Trimming took 2 bases from V and 2 from J, leaving 8 bases between them. The germline V gene encodes CDR1 MDHEN and CDR2 SYDVKM. The variable domain in full, completed from reference TRBV28 and TRBJ2-3, reads DVKVTQSSRYLVKRTGEKVFLECVQDMDHENMFWYRQDPGLGLRLIYFSYDVKMKEKGDIPEGYSVSREKKERFSLILESASTNQTSMYLCASSLGVPTDTQYFGPGTRLTVL.

The J gene is TRBJ2-7, the V gene TRBV5-1; D unclear. V was clipped by 0 bases and J by 6 bases, with 13 bases between them. Germline V gene lookup returns CDR1 SGHRS and CDR2 YFSETQ. The CDR3 totals 14 residues. CDR3 protein: CASSLGIVLGEQYF. As DNA, the CDR3 is TGCGCCAGCAGCTTGGGTATCGTCCTCGGCGAGCAGTACTTC.

The rearrangement links TRBV5-6 to TRBJ2-1, with D possibly matching TRBD1 (5 bases). V lost 4 bases and J lost 0, with 14 bases in between. The germline CDR1 and CDR2 sequences are SGHDT and YYEEEE. CDR3 length: 16 residues. The CDR3 DNA reads as TGTGCCAGCAGCCAAGGGATCGACAGCTCCTACAATGAGCAGTTCTTC. Encoded protein: CASSQGIDSSYNEQFF.

The gene calls are TRBV6-1 and TRBJ1-6; no firm D call. Trimming took off 10 bases at V and 4 bases at J, with 11 bases between the two ends. CDR1 is MNHNS, CDR2 SASEGT, per germline. The CDR3 totals 13 residues. The CDR3 region has the DNA TGTGCCATCACGGTTGAATATAATTCACCCCTCCACTTT. It specifies CAITVEYNSPLHF.

The genes are TRBV5-6 and TRBJ2-4; D is undetermined. The CDR3 sequence is 13 residues long. Trimming cost V 4 bases and J 5 bases, with 10 bases left between them. CDR1 is SGHDT and CDR2 is YYEEEE in the germline V gene. CDR3 sequence (DNA): TGTGCCAGCAGCCGGACCGGAGAAAACATTCAGTACTTC. Protein: CASSRTGENIQYF. Based on the CDR3 plus reference TRBV5-6 and TRBJ2-4, the full variable domain is DAGVTQSPTHLIKTRGQQVTLRCSPKSGHDTVSWYQQALGQGPQFIFQYYEEEERQRGNFPDRFSGHQFPNYSSELNVNALLLGDSALYLCASSRTGENIQYFGAGTRLSVL.

This sequence joins TRBV4-3 and TRBJ2-3; D gene ambiguous. With 1 base removed from V and 2 bases from J, the gap between germline ends came to 10 bases. In germline, CDR1 is LGHNA, CDR2 YSLEER. CDR3 length equals 15 residues. CDR3 in amino acids: CASSQVGQNTDTQYF. The CDR3 bases are TGCGCCAGCAGCCAAGTAGGCCAGAACACAGATACGCAGTATTTT.

The chain is built from TRBV5-4 and TRBJ2-5, with TRBD1 as a possible D gene (5 bases). CDR1 and CDR2 from the germline V gene are SGHNT and YYREEE (reference sequence). V lost 2 bases, J lost 5 bases, and 13 bases lay in between. CDR3 size: 14 residues. CDR3 nucleotide sequence: TGTGCCAGCAGCTTAAATGCAGGGAAGGAGACCCAGTACTTC. Translated, it gives CASSLNAGKETQYF.

In this sample, this clone turned up once. This sequence joins TRBV6-6 and TRBJ2-7; D might be TRBD1 (5 bases). Between the trimmed V and J ends, which lost 4 bases and 4 bases, there was a span of 8 bases. Germline CDR1 reads MNHNY; CDR2 reads SVGAGI (reference sequence). The CDR3 is 12 residues long. The CDR3 nucleotides are TGTGCCAGCAGTTTGCCAGGGTACGAGCAGTACTTC. Translation: CASSLPGYEQYF.

The rearrangement joins TRBV5-6 to TRBJ2-5, with D maybe TRBD2 (6 bases). Germline loops: CDR1 SGHDT, CDR2 YYEEEE. CDR3 length: 15 amino acids. V shed 1 base and J shed 5 bases, with 15 bases lying between them. CDR3 residues: CASSLPRGGRETQYF. As DNA, the CDR3 is TGTGCCAGCAGCTTGCCCCGTGGAGGGAGGGAGACCCAGTACTTC.

J is TRBJ2-5 and V is TRBV6-5; possibly TRBD1 or TRBD2 for D (6 bases each). V lost 10 bases and J 4 bases, leaving 22 bases between the germline ends. CDR3 length equals 15 residues. CDR1 MNHEY and CDR2 SVGAGI come from the germline V gene. CDR3 region: CATNPGAVAGETQYF. CDR3 DNA: TGTGCCACCAACCCGGGGGCTGTTGCGGGAGAGACCCAGTACTTC.

V and J are TRBV5-4 and TRBJ1-1; weak D call: TRBD1 (5 bases). CDR3 length equals 13 residues. Looked up from germline, CDR1 is SGHNT and CDR2 is YYREEE (reference sequence). With 1 base removed from V and 6 bases from J, the gap between germline ends came to 10 bases. The CDR3 sequence: CASSLIGGSEAFF. The CDR3 bases are TGTGCCAGCAGCTTGATTGGGGGATCTGAAGCTTTCTTT.

The CDR3 sequence: CASSVRDRDQETQYF. CDR3 coding DNA: TGTGCCAGCAGCGTAAGGGACAGGGACCAAGAGACCCAGTACTTC. This chain joins TRBV9 and TRBJ2-5, with TRBD1 identical over 9 bases. Germline V CDR1 and CDR2: SGDLS, YYNGEE. The CDR3 spans 15 residues. Unmatched junction bases numbered 1, after V lost 1 base and J lost 0 bases. Full variable domain (rest looked up from reference TRBV9 and TRBJ2-5): DSGVTQTPKHLITATGQRVTLRCSPRSGDLSVYWYQQSLDQGLQFLIQYYNGEERAKGNILERFSAQQFPDLHSELNLSSLELGDSALYFCASSVRDRDQETQYFGPGTRLLVL.